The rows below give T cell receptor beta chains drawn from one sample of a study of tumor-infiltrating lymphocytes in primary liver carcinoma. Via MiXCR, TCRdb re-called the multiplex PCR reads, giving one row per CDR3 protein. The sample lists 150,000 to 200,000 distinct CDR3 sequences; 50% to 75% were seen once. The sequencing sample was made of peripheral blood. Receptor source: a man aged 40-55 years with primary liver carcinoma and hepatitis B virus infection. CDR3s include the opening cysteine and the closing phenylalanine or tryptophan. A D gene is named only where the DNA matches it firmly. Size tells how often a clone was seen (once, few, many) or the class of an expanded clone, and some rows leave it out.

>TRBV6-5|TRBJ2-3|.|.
CDSSYSSSMNTQYF
TGTGACAGCAGTTACTCGAGCTCAATGAATACGCAGTATTTT
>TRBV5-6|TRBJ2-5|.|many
CASSLEGTQYF
TGTGCCAGCAGCTTGGAAGGGACCCAGTACTTC
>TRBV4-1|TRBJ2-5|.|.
CASSHTFGGADQETQYF
TGCGCCAGCAGCCACACCTTCGGGGGCGCGGACCAAGAGACCCAGTACTTC
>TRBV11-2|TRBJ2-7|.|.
CASSLGIGTYEQYF
TGTGCCAGTAGCTTAGGGATAGGGACCTACGAGCAGTACTTC
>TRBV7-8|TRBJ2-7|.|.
CASSSVQGQYF
TGTGCCAGCAGCTCGGTCCAGGGGCAGTACTTC
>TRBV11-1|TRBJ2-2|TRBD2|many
CASSPRLAGGVGTGELFF
TGTGCCAGCAGCCCTCGACTAGCGGGAGGGGTAGGCACCGGGGAGCTGTTTTTT
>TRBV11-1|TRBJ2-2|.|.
CASSDHRKFGELFF
TGTGCCAGTAGCGACCACAGAAAATTCGGGGAGCTGTTTTTT
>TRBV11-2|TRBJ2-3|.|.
CASSDPLGSPFTDRQYF
TGTGCCAGCAGCGACCCTTTGGGGAGCCCCTTCACAGATAGGCAGTATTTT
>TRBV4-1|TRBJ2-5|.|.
CASSQGWTLQETQYF
TGTGCCAGCAGCCAGGGGTGGACATTACAAGAGACCCAGTACTTC
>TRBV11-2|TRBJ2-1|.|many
CASSGGRGSYNEQFF
TGTGCCAGCAGCGGGGGCCGGGGGTCCTACAATGAGCAGTTCTTC
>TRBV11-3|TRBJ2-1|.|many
CASSWASRDNEQFF
TGTGCCAGCAGCTGGGCAAGTCGCGACAATGAGCAGTTCTTC
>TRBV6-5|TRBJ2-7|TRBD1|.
CASTTRDRGYEQYF
TGTGCCAGCACCACAAGGGACAGGGGGTACGAGCAGTACTTC
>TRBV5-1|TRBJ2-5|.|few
CASSFAQETQYF
TGCGCCAGCAGCTTTGCCCAAGAGACCCAGTACTTC
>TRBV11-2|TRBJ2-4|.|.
CASCPGRGAKNIKYF
TGTGCCAGCTGCCCAGGACGGGGAGCCAAAAACATTAAGTACTTC
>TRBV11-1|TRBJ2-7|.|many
CASSLLRGSEQYF
TGTGCCAGCAGCCTCTTACGGGGGTCCGAGCAGTACTTC
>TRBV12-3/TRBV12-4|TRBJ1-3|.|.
CASSTGRANSGNTIYF
TGTGCCAGCAGTACGGGCAGGGCAAACTCTGGAAACACCATATATTTT
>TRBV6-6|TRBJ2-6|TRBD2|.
CASSNPREAKVLTF
TGTGCCAGCAGCAACCCTCGGGAGGCCAAGGTCCTGACTTTC
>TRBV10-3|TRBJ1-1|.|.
CAISESDRVHEAFF
TGTGCCATCAGTGAGTCGGACCGGGTCCACGAAGCTTTCTTT
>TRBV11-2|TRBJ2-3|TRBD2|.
CASSMGTSGRTSRDTQYF
TGTGCCAGCAGCATGGGGACTAGCGGGAGAACTAGCAGAGATACGCAGTATTTT
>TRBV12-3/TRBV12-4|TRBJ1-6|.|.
CASSNTGHSPLHF
TGTGCCAGCAGTAATACAGGGCATTCACCCCTCCACTTT
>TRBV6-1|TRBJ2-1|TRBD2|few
CASSPGTSSNEQFF
TGTGCCAGCTCTCCCGGGACTAGCTCCAATGAGCAGTTCTTC
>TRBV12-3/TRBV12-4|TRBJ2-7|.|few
CASSLAGDVHYEQYF
TGTGCCAGCAGTTTAGCGGGAGATGTCCACTACGAGCAGTACTTC
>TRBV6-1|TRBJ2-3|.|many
CASRGQNEDTQYF
TGTGCCAGCAGGGGTCAGAACGAAGATACGCAGTATTTT
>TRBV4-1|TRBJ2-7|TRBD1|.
CASSQATGVSYEQYF
TGCGCCAGCAGCCAAGCGACAGGGGTGTCCTACGAGCAGTACTTC
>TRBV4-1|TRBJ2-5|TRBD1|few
CASSPTGQQETQYF
TGCGCCAGCAGCCCAACGGGACAGCAAGAGACCCAGTACTTC
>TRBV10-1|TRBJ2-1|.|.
CATSQVMGEPYNEQFF
TGCGCCACATCACAGGTAATGGGAGAACCATACAATGAGCAGTTCTTC
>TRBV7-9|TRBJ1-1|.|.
CASSLESGTEAFF
TGTGCCAGCAGCTTAGAGTCGGGCACTGAAGCTTTCTTT
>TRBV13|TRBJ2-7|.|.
CASSLDTSGSYEQYF
TGTGCCAGCAGCTTAGATACCAGCGGTTCCTACGAGCAGTACTTC
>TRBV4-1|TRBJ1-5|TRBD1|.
CASSQEFYVGQEGYSNQPQHF
TGCGCCAGCAGCCAAGAATTTTATGTGGGACAGGAGGGGTATAGCAATCAGCCCCAGCATTTT
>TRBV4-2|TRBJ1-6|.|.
CASSQKEGGNSPLHF
TGTGCCAGCAGCCAAAAAGAGGGGGGCAATTCACCCCTCCACTTT
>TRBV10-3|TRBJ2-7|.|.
CAIKTGSPTYEQYF
TGTGCCATCAAAACAGGTTCGCCTACCTACGAGCAGTACTTC
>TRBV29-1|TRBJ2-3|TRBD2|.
CSVYSGRAGSTDMQYF
TGCAGCGTTTATAGCGGGAGGGCCGGTAGCACAGATATGCAGTATTTT
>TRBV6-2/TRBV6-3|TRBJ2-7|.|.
CASSYGTYYEQYF
TGTGCCAGCAGTTACGGGACTTACTACGAGCAGTACTTC
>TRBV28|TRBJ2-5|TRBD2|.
CASSLWSGSPQETQYF
TGTGCCAGCAGTTTATGGAGCGGGAGTCCTCAAGAGACCCAGTACTTC
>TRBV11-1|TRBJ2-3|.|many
CASSPDGGPTDTQYF
TGTGCCAGCAGCCCGGACGGGGGGCCGACAGATACGCAGTATTTT
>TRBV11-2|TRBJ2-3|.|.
CDSSTLDTQYF
TGTGACAGCAGCACCCTAGATACGCAGTATTTT
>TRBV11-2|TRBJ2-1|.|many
CARFGRHPPSSYNEQFF
TGTGCCAGGTTCGGGCGTCACCCCCCTAGCTCCTACAATGAGCAGTTCTTC
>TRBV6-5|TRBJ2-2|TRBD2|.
CACRLAGTSGRTNTGELFF
TGTGCCTGCAGACTCGCCGGGACTAGCGGGAGAACGAACACCGGGGAGCTGTTTTTT
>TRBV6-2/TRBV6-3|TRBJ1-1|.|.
CASSYRGNGCF
TGTGCCAGCAGTTATAGGGGAAACGGTTGCTTT
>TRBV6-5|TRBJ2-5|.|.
CASRDTYQETLYF
TGTGCCAGCCGGGACACTTATCAAGAGACCCTGTACTTC
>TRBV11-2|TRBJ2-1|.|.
CASSLMVVDNELFF
TGCGCCAGCAGCTTAATGGTGGTAGATAATGAGCTGTTCTTC
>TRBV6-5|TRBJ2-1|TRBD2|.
CTSSPPPSGTDNEQFF
TGTACCAGCAGCCCACCACCCAGCGGGACCGACAATGAGCAGTTCTTC
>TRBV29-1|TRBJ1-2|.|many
CSVEEHDGYTF
TGCAGCGTTGAGGAACATGATGGCTACACCTTC
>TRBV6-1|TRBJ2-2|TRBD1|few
CASSVGQGRAGELFF
TGTGCCAGCAGTGTTGGACAGGGCAGAGCCGGGGAGCTGTTTTTT
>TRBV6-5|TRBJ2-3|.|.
CASMGVGIDTQYF
TGTGCCAGCATGGGAGTGGGTATAGATACGCAGTATTTT
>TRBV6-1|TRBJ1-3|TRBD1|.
CATRTGTLAGNTIYF
TGTGCCACGAGGACAGGGACCCTCGCTGGAAACACCATATATTTT
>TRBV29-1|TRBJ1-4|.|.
CSVEDWGLGKLFF
TGCAGCGTTGAAGATTGGGGTTTGGGAAAACTGTTTTTT
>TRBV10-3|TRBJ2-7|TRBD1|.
CAITEYGRGLNGQYF
TGTGCCATCACTGAGTACGGCAGGGGGCTGAACGGGCAGTACTTC